The 20 T cell receptor beta chains given below trace back to one sample, sequenced in a study of T cells in Graves' hyperthyroidism and ophthalmopathy. Amplified TCR beta CDR3 regions came from RNA transcripts. The HTBI primer set drove a first-round RT-PCR of the TCR CDR3. TCRdb called the multiplex PCR reads again in MiXCR, with one record for every CDR3 protein. The sample includes approximately 420,000 distinct CDR3 sequences, more than 13% seen only once; the top ten take 30% to 35%. What was sequenced was blood. Receptors originate from a woman in her twenties or thirties with Graves' hyperthyroidism.

The CDR3 is CASSEVVGYGYTF. CDR3 in DNA: TGTGCCAGCAGCGAGGTCGTGGGCTATGGCTACACCTTC. This sequence joins TRBV7-3 and TRBJ1-2, with D uncertain. Deletions cut 5 bases from V and 4 bases from J, with 11 bases between. The CDR3 sequence is 13 residues long. Per the germline V gene, CDR1 is SGHTA and CDR2 is FQGTGA.

In this sample, this clonotype turned up many times. This chain uses TRBV11-2 with TRBJ2-7, with 11 bases lining up with TRBD1. Germline V CDR1 and CDR2: SGHAT, FQNNGV. The V gene end was trimmed by 5 bases and the J gene end by 5 bases; junction bases not matched to a gene: 8. The CDR3 has 15 residues. The DNA for the CDR3 is TGTGCCAGCAGCAGACCGGACAGGGGGCGGAACGAGCAGTACTTC. This gives the protein CASSRPDRGRNEQYF.

The chain combines TRBV7-9 with TRBJ2-4, with D hard to call. The CDR3 sequence is 15 residues long. V lost 5 bases to trimming and J lost 0 bases, with 11 bases between them. Looked up from germline, CDR1 is SEHNR and CDR2 is FQNEAQ (reference sequence). Here the CDR3 DNA reads TGTGCCAGCAGCCCGTCGAGGCTAGCCAAAAACATTCAGTACTTC. The encoded protein is CASSPSRLAKNIQYF.

There are many counts of this clonotype. The rearrangement joins TRBV12-3 or TRBV12-4 to TRBJ1-4; no reliable D call. The CDR3 length is 15 residues. Trimming cost V 6 bases and J 6 bases, with 17 bases left between them. CDR3 in DNA: TGTGCCAGCAGCCTCCTGGCTGGGCTTGATGAAAAACTGTTTTTT. Translated: CASSLLAGLDEKLFF.

The chain recombines TRBV5-1 with TRBJ2-1, with D perhaps TRBD1 or TRBD2 (5 bases each). V shed 4 bases and J shed 4 bases, with 15 bases lying between them. This CDR3 has 15 residues. Germline CDR1 reads SGHRS; CDR2 reads YFSETQ. DNA of the CDR3: TGCGCCAGCAGCGCGGACGGGACGAATTACAATGAGCAGTTCTTC. Translated: CASSADGTNYNEQFF.

This clonotype was detected many times. The genes are TRBV7-3 and TRBJ2-3; perhaps TRBD2 as D (6 bases). The germline V gene has CDR1 SGHTA and CDR2 FQGTGA. This CDR3 has 14 residues. V lost 6 bases, J lost 5 bases, and 15 bases lay in between. This CDR3 is CASSSNGGEDTQYF. The CDR3 DNA sequence: TGTGCCAGCAGTTCAAACGGAGGGGAAGATACGCAGTATTTT.

About this clonotype itself: A much larger clone differs by one base, so this may be a read error. The rearrangement links TRBV18 to TRBJ2-7; D possibly corresponds to TRBD2 (5 bases). Trimming stripped 3 bases from V and 6 bases from J, with 15 bases between. This CDR3 is 14 amino acids long. Germline lookup yields CDR1 KGHSH and CDR2 LQKENI. The CDR3 here is CASSPGPAEGEQYF. The CDR3 nucleotides are TGTGCCAGCTCACCCGGACCAGCGGAAGGCGAGCAGTACTTC.

This clonotype was found a few times. The genes are TRBV6-1 and TRBJ2-5; no reliable D call. CDR1 and CDR2 from the germline V gene are MNHNS and SASEGT. The CDR3 contains 15 residues. V gave up 1 base and J gave up 6 bases, with 15 bases separating them. The CDR3: CASSEGWVGMKTQYF. The CDR3 DNA is TGTGCCAGCAGTGAAGGATGGGTAGGCATGAAGACCCAGTACTTC.

This clonotype was seen many times. V is TRBV29-1 and J is TRBJ2-7; 8 bases agree with TRBD1. After removal of 6 bases from V and 2 bases from J, the junction contained 9 bases not matched to a gene. Germline V gene lookup returns CDR1 SQVTM and CDR2 ANQGSEA. This CDR3 spans 14 amino acids. For the CDR3, the DNA is TGCAGCGTAGCAATGTCACAGGGGGCCTACGAGCAGTACTTC. Amino acid sequence: CSVAMSQGAYEQYF.

The V call is TRBV27, the J call TRBJ1-5, with D unresolved. Trimming stripped 5 bases from V and 4 bases from J, with 15 bases between. The length of the CDR3 is 15 residues. Germline V lookup: CDR1 MNHEY, CDR2 SMNVEV (reference sequence). The CDR3 DNA sequence: TGTGCCAGCAGTCTACTGGGCCCGGCGAATCAGCCCCAGCATTTT. As protein: CASSLLGPANQPQHF.

This clonotype has a count of ten or more. The chain is built from TRBV2 and TRBJ2-7; no firm D call. From germline, CDR1 is SNHLY and CDR2 FYNNEI. V lost 6 bases to trimming and J lost 2 bases, with 8 bases between them. CDR3 length: 12 amino acids. CDR3 in amino acids: CASRRIPYEQYF. CDR3 nucleotides: TGTGCCAGCAGGAGGATCCCCTACGAGCAGTACTTC.

The J gene is TRBJ1-2, the V gene TRBV24-1, with D possibly TRBD1 on 6 matching bases. The CDR3 is 14 residues long. V gave up 2 bases and J gave up 7 bases, with 13 bases separating them. Germline CDR1 and CDR2: KGHDR and SFDVKD. The CDR3 region is CATSDSQGLGGYTF. The CDR3 DNA follows: TGTGCCACCAGTGATTCACAGGGTTTAGGTGGCTACACCTTC.

This clonotype turned up a few times. The J gene is TRBJ1-1, the V gene TRBV10-3; maybe TRBD1 (6 bases). The CDR3 extends over 12 amino acids. The V end was cut by 6 bases, the J end by 6 bases, with 11 bases between. Germline V gene data show CDR1 as ENHRY and CDR2 as SYGVKD. Here the CDR3 reads CAIRLEGAEAFF. In DNA form, the CDR3 reads TGTGCCATCAGGCTGGAGGGGGCTGAAGCTTTCTTT.

This clonotype came up many times. The chain uses TRBV7-3 and TRBJ2-1; 11 bases agree with TRBD2. CDR3 size: 16 residues. Per germline, CDR1 SGHTA and CDR2 FQGTGA. The trim removed 3 bases at V and 7 bases at J, leaving 8 bases unmatched. In nucleotides, the CDR3 is TGTGCCAGCAGCTTTTTCGGACTAGCGGGTCGAAATGAGCAGTTCTTC. Its translation is CASSFFGLAGRNEQFF.

This rearrangement joins TRBV2 to TRBJ2-2, with D unclear. From germline, CDR1 is SNHLY and CDR2 FYNNEI. The CDR3 spans 12 residues. V dropped 6 bases and J dropped 6 bases, with 8 bases sitting between them. The DNA for the CDR3 is TGTGCCAGCAGGCCTTCAGCCGGGGAGCTGTTTTTT. Its protein product is CASRPSAGELFF.

The CDR3 is CASRTAGGDTGELFF. CDR3 DNA sequence: TGTGCCAGCAGGACCGCAGGGGGAGACACCGGGGAGCTGTTTTTT. The rearrangement links TRBV28 to TRBJ2-2; 7 nucleotides line up with TRBD1. Germline assignment: CDR1 MDHEN and CDR2 SYDVKM. The CDR3 has 15 amino acids. Trimming took 6 bases from V and 3 from J; bases not matched to a gene: 7.

Concerning this clonotype itself: Compared with germline, one end of the junction differs, possibly owing to a read error. The J gene is TRBJ2-6, the V gene TRBV3-1, with a possible D match to TRBD1 (5 bases). The CDR3 extends over 16 amino acids. Germline CDR1 reads LGHDT; CDR2 reads YNNKEL (reference sequence). CDR3: CASSQLEIFGANVLTF. CDR3 bases: TGTGCCAGCAGCCAACTGGAGATTTTTGGGGCCAACGTCCTAACTTTC.

This clonotype was observed many times. This rearrangement joins TRBV20-1 to TRBJ2-1, with 9 positions matching TRBD1. The length of the CDR3 is 15 residues. The V and J ends lost 2 bases and 7 bases, in that order; junction bases with no gene match: 9. Germline V gene data show CDR1 as DFQATT and CDR2 as SNEGSKA (reference sequence). The CDR3: CSARPPNRGRNEQFF. As DNA, the CDR3 is TGCAGTGCTAGACCCCCGAACAGGGGGCGAAATGAGCAGTTCTTC.

This clonotype was detected ten times or more. The chain links TRBV20-1 to TRBJ1-2; no clear D gene. CDR3 length equals 12 residues. Germline V CDR1 and CDR2: DFQATT, SNEGSKA (reference sequence). Between the trimmed V and J ends, which lost 6 bases and 3 bases, there was a span of 11 bases. The CDR3 spells CSAPSGYYGYTF. CDR3 DNA sequence: TGCAGTGCCCCCTCAGGTTACTATGGCTACACCTTC.

V is TRBV27 and J is TRBJ2-5; 8 bases map to TRBD2. V trimming: 10 bases; J trimming: 6 bases; junction bases outside the gene matches: 10. Germline V lookup: CDR1 MNHEY, CDR2 SMNVEV (reference sequence). The CDR3 is made up of 13 amino acids. CDR3 in amino acids: CATTGSGVQTQYF. CDR3 in DNA: TGTGCCACCACCGGTAGCGGGGTACAGACCCAGTACTTC.